This TCR beta chain derives from a study of T cells after yellow fever vaccination. About the study: The SMART-Seq v4 Ultra Low Input method served to prepare the low-cell-number fractions.

This CDR3 has 14 amino acids. V lost 1 base and J lost 4, with 9 bases in between. CDR1 is MNHEY, CDR2 SVGEGT, per germline. General observations from the study: Abundant clonotypes from the bulk population could get into FACS-sorted repertoires as contaminants.

As for this clonotype: Its antigen is undetermined. A much more abundant neighbour one base away suggests this may be a read error.

TCRdb redid the calling of the 5' RACE reads with MiXCR, one entry per CDR3 protein. The table lists some 600,000 distinct CDR3 sequences, about 12% of them singletons. Sequencing was performed on PBMCs, taken on the day of the yellow fever booster vaccination. The chain has TRBV6-2 or TRBV6-3 and TRBJ2-3; the D is unclear. The receptor comes from a man aged 25 to 45 who received the YFV17D yellow fever vaccine. The CDR3 here is CASSYFAPADTQYF. The CDR3 DNA reads as TGTGCCAGCAGTTACTTCGCTCCTGCAGATACGCAGTATTTT.